This T cell receptor beta chain was recorded in a study of blood T cell repertoires in COVID-19. Study overall: From the United States, Italy and Spain came samples of acute and convalescent COVID-19. The cDNA or gDNA used as material had been derived from T cells, B-cell-depleted T cells, or PBMCs.

Germline CDR1 SNHLY, CDR2 FYNNEI. The germline V and J ends were trimmed by 5 bases and 1 base, with 14 bases remaining between them. This CDR3 has 15 amino acids. Original methodology: Reference gene primer amplification gave nucleated cell count estimates. The repertoire was sequenced with immunoSEQ multiplex PCR; TCRdb's copy has only in-frame clones and lacks some. V, J and clone size reflect that table, while D and trimming were determined from the DNA. The data contain around 150,000 clones, 70% to 90% of them singletons. The sequencing input was peripheral blood. This receptor was obtained from a man between 35 and 55 years old with acute or convalescent COVID-19. The V call is TRBV2, the J call TRBJ1-1; perhaps TRBD1 as D (6 bases). The CDR3: CASSYGTLWNTEAFF. In DNA, the CDR3 is TGTGCCAGCAGTTACGGGACACTCTGGAACACTGAAGCTTTCTTT.